This T cell receptor (beta chain) was captured by sequencing in a study of T cell responses to AZD1222 COVID-19 vaccine. This clone was seen only a few times. The antigen remains unidentified. Measured with immunoSEQ multiplex PCR; TCRdb has only the in-frame clones, and not every one. This table has about 140,000 clones, roughly 90% appearing once. The CDR3 loop spans 16 amino acids. Germline V gene lookup returns CDR1 SGHRS and CDR2 YFSETQ. V gave up 2 bases and J gave up 6 bases, with 19 bases separating them. Whole-study results and caveats: Among spike-specific TCRs, nearly half reportedly target unmutated variant regions. Repertoire sampling occurred only after the peak T cell response. Along spike, vaccine-associated CD4 TCRs were found throughout, with dominance at 160-218 and 743-854.

Here the sequenced sample was peripheral blood, taken 28 days after the second AZD1222 dose. The clonotype was recovered from an adult who received the AZD1222 COVID-19 vaccine. The V gene is TRBV5-1, the J gene TRBJ2-3; the D gene is possibly TRBD1 (6 bases). Here the CDR3 DNA reads TGCGCCAGCAGCTTAAGTACAGGGAGCAGGATGGATACGCAGTATTTT. It codes for CASSLSTGSRMDTQYF.